This T cell receptor beta chain was captured by sequencing in a study of T cell repertoires in cytomegalovirus infection. Losses at the gene ends were 5 bases for V and 8 bases for J; bases not matched to a gene: 14. This CDR3 has 17 amino acids. The table lists this clonotype with a few counts. The antigen is undetermined. TCRdb reprocessed the reads via MiXCR and lists one record per CDR3 protein. The sample lists 800,000 to 950,000 distinct CDR3 sequences, approximately 30% seen once, with under 15% in the top ten. The source is a human donor in good health (CMV status not recorded). Some clones in this sample may be carry-over from other donors' samples. The source material was cultured CD8+ T cells from PBMCs, sampled from culture after CMV antigen stimulation. J is TRBJ2-1 and V is TRBV12-3 or TRBV12-4, with 11 bases fitting TRBD1. CDR3 protein: CASSPQREGQGVYEQFF. The DNA for the CDR3 is TGTGCCAGCAGTCCCCAAAGGGAGGGACAGGGGGTCTATGAGCAGTTCTTC.